This TCR beta chain was identified in a study of CD4 T cells in relation to SARS-CoV-2 and coronaviruses. Overall study findings and caveats: The assay detects memory recall responses, not culture-primed primary responses. In approximately 71% of donors, memory CD4+ clonotypes crossrecognized SARS-CoV-2 and at least one common cold coronavirus spike.

Before the COVID-19 pandemic, during about 2010-2018, CD4+ T cells were taken from unexposed donors. A word on this clone: Its antigen is as yet unknown.

This CDR3 contains 13 residues. The germline gives CDR1 SGHTA, CDR2 FQGNSA. The V and J ends lost 5 bases and 3 bases respectively, with 11 bases between them. The table came from immunoSEQ multiplex PCR; TCRdb's copy has only in-frame clones and leaves some out. The table has about 68,000 clones, approximately 95% seen once. V gene TRBV7-2 combines with J gene TRBJ2-7; D gene uncertain. The source material was naive CD4+ T cells from PBMCs. Subset defined: naive CD4+ T cells isolated by negative enrichment. This clonotype originated in a human donor in good health. The chain's CDR3 is CASSPQASYEQYF. In DNA form, the CDR3 reads TGTGCCAGCAGCCCGCAGGCGAGCTACGAGCAGTACTTC.